Listed below are T cell receptor beta chains from one sample, sequenced in a study of blood T cell repertoires in COVID-19. The repertoire was sequenced with immunoSEQ multiplex PCR; TCRdb's copy has only in-frame clones and lacks some. This table has around 250,000 clones, approximately 90% appearing once. Input material: PBMCs or T cells enriched from blood (not recorded which). The receptors were gathered from a man aged 45-65 years who had been exposed to COVID-19. Both conserved end residues are part of each CDR3. The D gene is left open where the match is weak. Only some rows state a clone size, as once, few, many or a class for expanded clones.

clone_size j_call d_call v_call cdr3_nt cdr3_aa
- TRBJ2-7 TRBD2 TRBV5-4 TGTGCCAGCAGCTCTACGGGACTAGCGATCGAGCAGTACTTC CASSSTGLAIEQYF
once TRBJ2-5 TRBD2 TRBV5-1 TGCGCCAGCAGCCCTGGGCTAGCGGGGGCCAGGGAGACCCAGTACTTC CASSPGLAGARETQYF
- TRBJ2-2 TRBD1 TRBV5-1 TGCGCCAGCAGCCCCTACAGGGGCGAGAACACCGGGGAGCTGTTTTTT CASSPYRGENTGELFF
- TRBJ1-4 - TRBV7-9 TGTGCCAGCAGCCGGGCCCTGGGAGCAACTAATGAAAAACTGTTTTTT CASSRALGATNEKLFF
- TRBJ2-1 - TRBV5-1 TGCGCCAGCAGCTTGGCCAACAGCCACAATGAGCAGTTCTTC CASSLANSHNEQFF
- TRBJ1-1 - TRBV7-2 TGTGCCAGCAGCTCACAGGACGCGCTGGGCACTGAAGCTTTCTTT CASSSQDALGTEAFF
- TRBJ1-6 - TRBV2 TGTGCCAGCAGCAGGGCCTTCTCACCCCTCCACTTT CASSRAFSPLHF
- TRBJ2-3 TRBD2 TRBV6-1 TGTGCCAGCAGTGAAGTAGCGGGAGGCGGATATACGCAGTATTTT CASSEVAGGGYTQYF
once TRBJ1-2 - TRBV10-3 TGTGCCATCAGTGAGTCGGTCCAGGGAACCAACTATGGCTACACCTTC CAISESVQGTNYGYTF
- TRBJ1-2 - TRBV12-3/TRBV12-4 TGTGCCAGCAGTTTAGCCCGCAGGGGCGGCTACACCTTC CASSLARRGGYTF
- TRBJ1-2 - TRBV28 TGTGCCAGCAGTTTATTATCCCCCACTGCAAGTGGCTACACCTTC CASSLLSPTASGYTF
- TRBJ1-5 TRBD1 TRBV12-5 TGTGCTAGTGGTTTGGGCCGGGACAGGGTGTATCAGCCCCAGCATTTT CASGLGRDRVYQPQHF